The entry below gives a single TCR beta chain sequence along with its context. Libraries were prepared by immunoSEQ multiplex PCR; TCRdb keeps only in-frame clonotypes and omits some of them. The table includes roughly 75,000 clones, just under 95% detected once. The CDR3 has 12 residues. From germline, CDR1 is KGHSH and CDR2 LQKENI. Trimming cost V 7 bases and J 3 bases; bases outside gene matches: 1. The data derive from a study of cytomegalovirus exposure and HLA in healthy donors. J is TRBJ2-3 and V is TRBV18; 7 nucleotides align to TRBD2. The sequencing input was PBMCs. The sequence derives from a man aged 18 to 29 in good health and CMV-seropositive. CDR3 sequence (DNA): TGTGCCAGCTGGCGGGGGACAGATACGCAGTATTTT. Its protein is CASWRGTDTQYF.